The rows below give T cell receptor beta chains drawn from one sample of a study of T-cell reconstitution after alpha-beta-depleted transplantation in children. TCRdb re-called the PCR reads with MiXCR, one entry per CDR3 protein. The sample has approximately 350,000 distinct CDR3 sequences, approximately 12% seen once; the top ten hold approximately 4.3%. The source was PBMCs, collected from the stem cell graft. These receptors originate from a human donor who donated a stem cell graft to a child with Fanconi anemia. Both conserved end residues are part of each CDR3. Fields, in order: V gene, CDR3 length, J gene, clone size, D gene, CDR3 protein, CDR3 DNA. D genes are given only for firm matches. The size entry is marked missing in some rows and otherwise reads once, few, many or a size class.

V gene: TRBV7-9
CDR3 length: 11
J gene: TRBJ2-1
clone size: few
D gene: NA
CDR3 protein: CASSLGLGQFF
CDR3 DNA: TGTGCCAGCAGCTTAGGATTGGGGCAGTTCTTC

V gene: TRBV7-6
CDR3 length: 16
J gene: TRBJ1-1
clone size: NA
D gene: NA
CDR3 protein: CASSSHSGYMNTEAFF
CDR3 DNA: TGTGCCAGCAGCTCTCATTCAGGGTACATGAACACTGAAGCTTTCTTT

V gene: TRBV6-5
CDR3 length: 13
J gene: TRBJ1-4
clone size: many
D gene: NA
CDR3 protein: CASRAEGTEKLFF
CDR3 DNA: TGTGCCAGCAGGGCCGAGGGGACTGAAAAACTGTTTTTT

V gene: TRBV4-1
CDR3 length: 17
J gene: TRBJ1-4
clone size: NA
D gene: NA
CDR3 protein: CASSQDLVGSPDEKLFF
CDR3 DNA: TGCGCCAGCAGCCAAGACCTCGTTGGGTCCCCTGATGAAAAACTGTTTTTT

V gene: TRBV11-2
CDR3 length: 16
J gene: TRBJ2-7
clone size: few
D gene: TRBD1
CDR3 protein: CASSLNPRDRGFEQYF
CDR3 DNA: TGTGCCAGCAGCTTAAATCCCCGGGACAGGGGTTTCGAGCAGTACTTC

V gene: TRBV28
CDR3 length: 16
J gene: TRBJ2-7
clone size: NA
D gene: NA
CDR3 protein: CASSPSGTGSSYEQYF
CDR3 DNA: TGTGCCAGCAGCCCGTCCGGGACGGGGAGCTCCTACGAGCAGTACTTC

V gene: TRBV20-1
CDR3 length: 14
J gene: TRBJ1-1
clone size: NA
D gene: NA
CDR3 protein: CSARGPGWNTEAFF
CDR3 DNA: TGCAGTGCTAGAGGGCCGGGGTGGAACACTGAAGCTTTCTTT

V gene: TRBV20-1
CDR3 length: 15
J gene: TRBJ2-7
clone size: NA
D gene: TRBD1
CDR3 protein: CSARGGQGASYEQYF
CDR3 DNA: TGCAGTGCTAGAGGGGGGCAGGGGGCATCCTACGAGCAGTACTTC

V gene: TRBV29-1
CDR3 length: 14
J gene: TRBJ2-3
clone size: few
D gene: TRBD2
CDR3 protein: CSVTSGGNADTQYF
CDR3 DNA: TGCAGCGTTACTAGCGGGGGGAACGCAGATACGCAGTATTTT

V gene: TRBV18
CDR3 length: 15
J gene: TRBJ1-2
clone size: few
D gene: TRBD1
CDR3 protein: CASSPQNRGFYGYTF
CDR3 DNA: TGTGCCAGCTCACCCCAGAACAGGGGTTTCTATGGCTACACCTTC

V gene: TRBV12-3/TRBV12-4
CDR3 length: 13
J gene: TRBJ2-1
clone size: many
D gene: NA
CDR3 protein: CASSLGTPNEQFF
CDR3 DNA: TGTGCCAGCAGTTTAGGGACTCCCAATGAGCAGTTCTTC

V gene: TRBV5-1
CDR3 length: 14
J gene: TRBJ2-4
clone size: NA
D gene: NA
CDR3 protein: CASSNGGEGNIQYF
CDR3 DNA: TGCGCCAGCAGCAACGGGGGCGAGGGAAACATTCAGTACTTC

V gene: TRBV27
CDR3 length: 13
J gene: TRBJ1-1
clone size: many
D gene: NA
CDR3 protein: CASSQKWNTEAFF
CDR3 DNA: TGTGCCAGCAGTCAAAAATGGAACACTGAAGCTTTCTTT

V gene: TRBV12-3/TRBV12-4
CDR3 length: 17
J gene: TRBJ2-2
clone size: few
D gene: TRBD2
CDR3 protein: CASSLTSGGTNTGELFF
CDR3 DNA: TGTGCCAGCAGCCTGACTAGCGGGGGGACGAACACCGGGGAGCTGTTTTTT

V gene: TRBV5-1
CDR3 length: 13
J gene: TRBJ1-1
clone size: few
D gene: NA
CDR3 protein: CASSADRKGEAFF
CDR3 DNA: TGCGCCAGCAGCGCAGACCGAAAGGGTGAAGCTTTCTTT

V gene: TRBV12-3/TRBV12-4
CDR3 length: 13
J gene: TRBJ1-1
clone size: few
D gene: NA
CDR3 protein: CASTPSWGTEAFF
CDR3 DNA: TGTGCCAGCACGCCATCCTGGGGCACTGAAGCTTTCTTT

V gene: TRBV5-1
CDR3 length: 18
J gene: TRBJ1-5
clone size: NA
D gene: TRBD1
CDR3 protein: CASSLPRGKLYSNQPQHF
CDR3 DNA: TGCGCCAGCAGCTTACCCAGGGGGAAACTTTATAGCAATCAGCCCCAGCATTTT

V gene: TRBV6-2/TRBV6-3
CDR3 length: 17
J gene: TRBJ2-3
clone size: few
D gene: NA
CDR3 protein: CASRDLSGGPSTDTQYF
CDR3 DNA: TGTGCCAGCAGAGACCTCTCTGGCGGCCCAAGCACAGATACGCAGTATTTT

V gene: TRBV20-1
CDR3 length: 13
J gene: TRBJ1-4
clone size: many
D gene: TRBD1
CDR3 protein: CSARQGRNEKLFF
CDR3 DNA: TGCAGTGCTCGACAGGGGCGTAATGAAAAACTGTTTTTT

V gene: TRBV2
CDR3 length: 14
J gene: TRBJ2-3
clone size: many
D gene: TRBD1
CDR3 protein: CASSEEGQGLMQYF
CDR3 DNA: TGTGCCAGCAGTGAAGAAGGACAGGGGCTCATGCAGTATTTT

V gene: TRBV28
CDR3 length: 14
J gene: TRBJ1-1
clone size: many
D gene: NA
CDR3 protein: CASRLVRGTTEAFF
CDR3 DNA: TGTGCCAGCAGGCTTGTAAGGGGGACCACTGAAGCTTTCTTT

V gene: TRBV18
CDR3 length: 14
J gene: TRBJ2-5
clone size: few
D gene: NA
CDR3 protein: CASSQNGGEETQYF
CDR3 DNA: TGTGCCAGCTCACAGAACGGGGGAGAAGAGACCCAGTACTTC

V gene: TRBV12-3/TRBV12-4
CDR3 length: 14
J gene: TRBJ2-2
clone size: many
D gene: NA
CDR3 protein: CASSLQQGTGELFF
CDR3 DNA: TGTGCCAGCAGTTTACAACAGGGCACCGGGGAGCTGTTTTTT

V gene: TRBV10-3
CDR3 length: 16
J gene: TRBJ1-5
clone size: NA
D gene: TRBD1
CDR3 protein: CAISDAKTGVDQPQHF
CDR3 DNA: TGTGCCATCAGTGATGCAAAGACAGGGGTCGATCAGCCCCAGCATTTT

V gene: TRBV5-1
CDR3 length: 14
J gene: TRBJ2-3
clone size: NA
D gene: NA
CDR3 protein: CASSLPLPGDTQYF
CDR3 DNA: TGCGCCAGCAGCCTCCCACTGCCCGGAGATACGCAGTATTTT

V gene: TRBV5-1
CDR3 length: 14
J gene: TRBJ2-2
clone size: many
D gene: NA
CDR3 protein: CASSLLGNSGELFF
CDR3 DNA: TGCGCCAGCAGCTTGCTCGGGAACTCAGGGGAGCTGTTTTTT

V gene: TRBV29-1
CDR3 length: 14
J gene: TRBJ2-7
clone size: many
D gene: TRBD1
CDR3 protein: CSVASGQDSYEQYF
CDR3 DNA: TGCAGCGTTGCCTCGGGACAGGACTCCTACGAGCAGTACTTC

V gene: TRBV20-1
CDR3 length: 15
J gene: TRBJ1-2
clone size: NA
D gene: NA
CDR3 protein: CSARVRSAGAGGYTF
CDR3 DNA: TGCAGTGCTAGAGTAAGGAGTGCGGGGGCTGGTGGCTACACCTTC

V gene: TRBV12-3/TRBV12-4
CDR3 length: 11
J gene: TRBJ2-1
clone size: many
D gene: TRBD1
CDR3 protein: CASSAGGEQFF
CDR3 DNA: TGTGCCAGCAGTGCAGGGGGTGAGCAGTTCTTC

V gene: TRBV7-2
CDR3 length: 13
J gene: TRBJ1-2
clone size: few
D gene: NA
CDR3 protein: CASSSVGWGGYTF
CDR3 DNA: TGTGCCAGCAGCTCGGTCGGTTGGGGAGGCTACACCTTC

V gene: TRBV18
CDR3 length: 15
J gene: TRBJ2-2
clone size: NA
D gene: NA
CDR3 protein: CASSPQRTNTGELFF
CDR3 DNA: TGTGCCAGCTCACCACAGAGGACCAACACCGGGGAGCTGTTTTTT

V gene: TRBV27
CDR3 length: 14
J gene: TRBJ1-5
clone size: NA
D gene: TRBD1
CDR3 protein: CASKTGGVGQPQHF
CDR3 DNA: TGTGCCAGCAAGACAGGGGGGGTCGGTCAGCCCCAGCATTTT

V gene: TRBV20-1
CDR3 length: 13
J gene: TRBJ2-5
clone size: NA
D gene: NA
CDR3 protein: CSARAGRQETQYF
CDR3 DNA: TGCAGTGCTAGAGCGGGGCGCCAAGAGACCCAGTACTTC

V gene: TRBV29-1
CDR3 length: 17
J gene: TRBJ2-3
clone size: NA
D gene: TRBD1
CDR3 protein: CSVGGLPGQGLADTQYF
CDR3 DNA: TGCAGCGTTGGAGGTCTACCTGGACAGGGTCTGGCAGATACGCAGTATTTT

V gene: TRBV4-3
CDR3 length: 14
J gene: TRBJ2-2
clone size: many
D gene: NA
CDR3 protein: CASSPYEGHGELFF
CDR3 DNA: TGCGCCAGCAGCCCCTACGAGGGGCACGGGGAGCTGTTTTTT

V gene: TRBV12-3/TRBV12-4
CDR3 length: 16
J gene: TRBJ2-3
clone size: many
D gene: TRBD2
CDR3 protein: CASSLMTSGGTDTQYF
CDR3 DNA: TGTGCCAGCAGTCTGATGACTAGCGGGGGCACAGATACGCAGTATTTT

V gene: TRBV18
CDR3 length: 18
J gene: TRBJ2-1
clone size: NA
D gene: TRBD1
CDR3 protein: CASSPFQGRGLLHNEQFF
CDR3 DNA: TGTGCCAGCTCACCTTTCCAGGGCAGGGGGCTACTGCACAATGAGCAGTTCTTC

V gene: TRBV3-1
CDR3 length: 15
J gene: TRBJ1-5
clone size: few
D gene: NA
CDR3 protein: CASSQGGNSNQPQHF
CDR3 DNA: TGTGCCAGCAGCCAAGGCGGGAATAGCAATCAGCCCCAGCATTTT

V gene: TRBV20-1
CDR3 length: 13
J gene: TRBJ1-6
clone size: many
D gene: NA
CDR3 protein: CSASPEFNSPLHF
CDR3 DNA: TGCAGTGCTAGCCCTGAGTTTAATTCACCCCTCCACTTT

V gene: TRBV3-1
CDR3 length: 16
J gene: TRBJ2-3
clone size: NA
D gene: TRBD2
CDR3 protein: CASSIRGGRNTDTQYF
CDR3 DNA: TGTGCCAGCAGCATCCGCGGGGGGCGGAACACAGATACGCAGTATTTT

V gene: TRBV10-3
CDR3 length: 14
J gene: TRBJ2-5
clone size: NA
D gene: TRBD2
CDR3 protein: CAITRGGVGETQYF
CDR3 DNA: TGTGCCATCACCCGGGGAGGGGTCGGAGAGACCCAGTACTTC

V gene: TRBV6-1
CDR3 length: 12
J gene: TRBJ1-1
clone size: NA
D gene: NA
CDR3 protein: CASSELRSEAFF
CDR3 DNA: TGTGCCAGCAGTGAATTAAGGAGCGAAGCTTTCTTT

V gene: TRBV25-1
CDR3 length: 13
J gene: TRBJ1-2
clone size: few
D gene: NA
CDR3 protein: CASSGFTAEGYTF
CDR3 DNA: TGTGCCAGCAGTGGGTTCACCGCGGAAGGCTACACCTTC

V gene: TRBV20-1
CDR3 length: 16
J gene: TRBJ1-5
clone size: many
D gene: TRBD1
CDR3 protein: CSANTGQFYSNQPQHF
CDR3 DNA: TGCAGTGCCAACACGGGACAGTTTTATAGCAATCAGCCCCAGCATTTT

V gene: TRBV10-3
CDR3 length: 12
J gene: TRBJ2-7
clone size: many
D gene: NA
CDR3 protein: CAISANAYEQYF
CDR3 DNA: TGTGCCATCAGCGCAAACGCCTACGAGCAGTACTTC

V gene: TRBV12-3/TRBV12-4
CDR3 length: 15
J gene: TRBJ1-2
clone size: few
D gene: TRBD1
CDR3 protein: CASRTGQGTNYGYTF
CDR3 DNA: TGTGCCAGCAGAACCGGACAGGGAACCAACTATGGCTACACCTTC

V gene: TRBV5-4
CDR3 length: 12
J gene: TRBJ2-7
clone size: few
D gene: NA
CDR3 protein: CASSIQRYEQYF
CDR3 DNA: TGTGCCAGCAGCATCCAACGCTACGAGCAGTACTTC

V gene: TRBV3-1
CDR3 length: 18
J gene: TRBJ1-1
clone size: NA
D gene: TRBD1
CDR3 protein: CASSDLYRGRKGNTEAFF
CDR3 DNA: TGTGCCAGCAGCGATTTATACAGGGGGAGGAAGGGAAACACTGAAGCTTTCTTT

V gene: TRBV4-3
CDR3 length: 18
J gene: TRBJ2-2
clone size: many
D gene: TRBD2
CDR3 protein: CASSQQTSGGNLAGELFF
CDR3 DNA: TGCGCCAGCAGCCAACAGACTAGCGGGGGGAATTTGGCCGGGGAGCTGTTTTTT

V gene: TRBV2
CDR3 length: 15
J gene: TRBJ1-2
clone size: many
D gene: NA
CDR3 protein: CASRENRDENYGYTF
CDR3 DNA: TGTGCCAGCAGGGAAAACAGGGATGAGAACTATGGCTACACCTTC

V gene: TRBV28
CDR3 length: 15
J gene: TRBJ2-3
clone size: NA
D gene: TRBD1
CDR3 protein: CASSFLGDRWGMQYF
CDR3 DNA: TGTGCCAGCAGTTTCTTGGGGGACAGGTGGGGAATGCAGTATTTT

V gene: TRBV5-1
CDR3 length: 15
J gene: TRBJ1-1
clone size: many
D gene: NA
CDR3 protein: CASTPFTGLNTEAFF
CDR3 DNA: TGCGCCAGCACCCCCTTTACAGGGTTGAACACTGAAGCTTTCTTT

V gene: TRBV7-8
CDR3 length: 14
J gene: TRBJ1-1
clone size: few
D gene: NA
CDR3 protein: CASSFRGWRTEAFF
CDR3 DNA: TGTGCCAGCAGCTTCAGGGGCTGGCGCACTGAAGCTTTCTTT

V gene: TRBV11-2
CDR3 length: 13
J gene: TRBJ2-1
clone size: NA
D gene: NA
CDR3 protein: CASSLETINEQFF
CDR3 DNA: TGTGCCAGCAGCTTAGAGACAATCAATGAGCAGTTCTTC